Listed below are T cell receptor beta chains from one sample, sequenced in a study of T cells of healthy individuals. From the 5' RACE reads, TCRdb called clonotypes with MiXCR, one entry per CDR3 protein. The sample lists fewer than 75,000 distinct CDR3 sequences, 15% to 20% occurring once. The receptors were sampled from a human donor in good health. Each CDR3 is given with its conserved first and last residue. D genes are given only for firm matches. Clone size is not always given. Where it is, it says once, few, many or a class for expanded clones.

D gene,clone size,J gene,V gene,CDR3 protein,CDR3 DNA
-,-,TRBJ2-1,TRBV5-4,CASSFSLINEQFF,TGTGCCAGCAGCTTCTCCCTAATAAATGAGCAGTTCTTC
-,-,TRBJ2-2,TRBV6-1,CASSEGQGLNTGELFF,TGTGCCAGCAGTGAGGGGCAGGGACTGAACACCGGGGAGCTGTTTTTT
TRBD1,-,TRBJ2-3,TRBV7-9,CASSPRDRVEDTQYF,TGTGCCAGCAGCCCAAGGGACAGGGTCGAAGATACGCAGTATTTT
-,many,TRBJ2-3,TRBV29-1,CSVEDFRGTDTQYF,TGCAGCGTTGAAGATTTTCGGGGCACAGATACGCAGTATTTT
-,few,TRBJ2-7,TRBV27,CASSLGVREYEQYF,TGTGCCAGCAGTTTAGGGGTCAGGGAGTACGAGCAGTACTTC
-,-,TRBJ2-2,TRBV9,CASSVGRGSTGELFF,TGTGCCAGCAGCGTAGGTAGGGGGTCCACCGGGGAGCTGTTTTTT
-,-,TRBJ2-3,TRBV6-5,CASSSTGEGTQYF,TGTGCCAGCAGTTCGACAGGAGAGGGTACGCAGTATTTT
-,medium-sized,TRBJ2-3,TRBV10-3,CAISGRGTDTQYF,TGTGCCATCAGTGGTCGGGGGACAGATACGCAGTATTTT
-,few,TRBJ2-3,TRBV27,CASGSVKGVQGSTDTQYF,TGTGCCAGCGGTTCTGTGAAAGGGGTTCAAGGGAGCACAGATACGCAGTATTTT
-,-,TRBJ2-7,TRBV20-1,CSARDISSSYEQYF,TGCAGTGCTAGAGATATCAGTAGCTCCTACGAGCAGTACTTC
-,many,TRBJ1-5,TRBV10-3,CAISDGNQPQHF,TGTGCCATCAGCGACGGCAATCAGCCCCAGCATTTT
-,few,TRBJ2-7,TRBV29-1,CSVEFQRGLAEQYF,TGCAGCGTTGAGTTCCAACGGGGTTTGGCCGAGCAGTACTTC
-,many,TRBJ1-2,TRBV4-2,CASSQDLRVSPGYTF,TGTGCCAGCAGCCAGGACCTCAGGGTTTCCCCCGGCTACACCTTC
TRBD2,few,TRBJ2-2,TRBV7-3,CASSLTHTSGRAPGELFF,TGTGCCAGCAGCTTAACGCATACTAGCGGGAGGGCCCCCGGGGAGCTGTTTTTT
-,many,TRBJ2-1,TRBV9,CASSVVPDYNEQFF,TGTGCCAGCAGCGTAGTCCCGGACTACAATGAGCAGTTCTTC
TRBD2,many,TRBJ2-7,TRBV7-2,CASSSPRLAGPYEQYF,TGTGCCAGCAGCTCGCCCCGACTAGCGGGTCCCTACGAGCAGTACTTC
-,-,TRBJ1-6,TRBV13,CASSLGGTRYNSPLHF,TGTGCCAGCAGCTTAGGGGGCACAAGGTATAATTCACCCCTCCACTTT
-,-,TRBJ2-1,TRBV14,CASSQRRPIYNEQFF,TGTGCCAGCAGCCAAAGGAGACCCATTTACAATGAGCAGTTCTTC
TRBD2,-,TRBJ2-1,TRBV27,CASSSLSAVAGGATNEQFF,TGTGCCAGCAGTTCACTCTCCGCGGTAGCGGGAGGCGCAACCAATGAGCAGTTCTTC
-,few,TRBJ2-7,TRBV6-5,CASSPSAGYEQYF,TGTGCCAGCAGTCCGTCGGCGGGGTACGAGCAGTACTTC
-,-,TRBJ2-5,TRBV28,CASSLWTAQETQYF,TGTGCCAGCAGTTTATGGACAGCCCAAGAGACCCAGTACTTC
-,few,TRBJ2-7,TRBV25-1,CASSGPSRGEQYF,TGTGCCAGCAGTGGGCCGTCTAGAGGCGAGCAGTACTTC
TRBD2,many,TRBJ2-1,TRBV6-2/TRBV6-3,CASRPLADTYNEQFF,TGTGCCAGCAGACCTCTAGCGGATACCTACAATGAGCAGTTCTTC
-,few,TRBJ2-2,TRBV27,CASRRAASAVTGELFF,TGTGCCAGCCGTCGGGCCGCTAGCGCGGTCACCGGGGAGCTGTTTTTT
TRBD2,many,TRBJ2-1,TRBV20-1,CSALSGGKYNEQFF,TGCAGTGCTCTCTCGGGGGGAAAGTACAATGAGCAGTTCTTC
TRBD2,few,TRBJ2-3,TRBV5-4,CASSDLAEGTDTQYF,TGTGCCAGCAGTGACCTAGCGGAGGGCACAGATACGCAGTATTTT
-,many,TRBJ2-1,TRBV6-4,CASSDGGASSYNEQFF,TGTGCCAGCAGTGACGGCGGGGCAAGCTCCTACAATGAGCAGTTCTTC
TRBD2,-,TRBJ2-3,TRBV5-4,CASSFPTSGGPDTQYF,TGTGCCAGCAGCTTCCCGACTAGCGGGGGGCCTGATACGCAGTATTTT
-,-,TRBJ1-2,TRBV10-2,CASSKPTTSNYGYTF,TGCGCCAGCAGCAAACCCACAACCTCTAACTATGGCTACACCTTC
-,many,TRBJ2-1,TRBV19,CASSIADGENEQFF,TGTGCCAGTAGTATAGCCGACGGGGAAAATGAGCAGTTCTTC
-,-,TRBJ1-6,TRBV2,CASSEQGSSYNSPLHF,TGTGCCAGCAGTGAACAAGGGAGCTCCTATAATTCACCCCTCCACTTT
-,many,TRBJ2-3,TRBV20-1,CSAREGQTGTDTQYF,TGCAGTGCTAGGGAGGGACAGACAGGCACAGATACGCAGTATTTT
TRBD1,many,TRBJ2-1,TRBV27,CASSLTPPGQGRNEQFF,TGTGCCAGCAGTTTAACTCCCCCGGGACAGGGGAGGAATGAGCAGTTCTTC
-,few,TRBJ2-5,TRBV5-6,CASSLVGASATQYF,TGTGCCAGCAGCTTGGTAGGGGCGTCGGCGACCCAGTACTTC
-,many,TRBJ2-1,TRBV11-2,CASSPDWSSYNEQFF,TGTGCCAGCAGCCCCGACTGGAGCTCCTACAATGAGCAGTTCTTC
-,few,TRBJ2-5,TRBV13,CASSGLGQSQETQYF,TGTGCCAGCAGCGGGCTCGGACAGTCTCAAGAGACCCAGTACTTC
TRBD1,many,TRBJ1-6,TRBV5-4,CASSLQADRGHSPLHF,TGTGCCAGCAGCCTTCAAGCGGACAGGGGGCATTCACCCCTCCACTTT
TRBD1,few,TRBJ2-7,TRBV27,CASSLIQGASYEQYF,TGTGCCAGCAGTTTAATACAGGGGGCTTCCTACGAGCAGTACTTC
-,many,TRBJ2-1,TRBV4-1,CASSPGPSPYNEQFF,TGCGCCAGCAGTCCGGGACCAAGCCCCTACAATGAGCAGTTCTTC